This T cell receptor (beta chain) was observed in a study of blood T cells in healthy people across ages (dated by TCRdb to the mid-2010s). For context, the study as a whole: In model experiments, template switching captured roughly one uniquely barcoded TCR beta cDNA molecule for every two T cells. The study measured age-related changes in TCR beta repertoire diversity using deep sequencing normalized with unique cDNA molecular identifiers. Donors of different ages were randomly distributed across sequencing lanes to avoid experimental bias. The donors were divided into four age groups: young (average approximately 17 years), middle-aged (approximately 42), aged (about 61) and long-lived (about 90). Two additional independent replicas of 1 million unique cDNA reads from the same blood draw were analyzed for two donors (one aged 18 to 30 and one aged 80 or older).

The CDR3 measures 12 amino acids from cysteine to phenylalanine. Just CDR3 DNA is preserved here, 36 bases in frame from base 1. Sequences DFQATT (CDR1) and SNEGSKA (CDR2) are obtained from the germline V gene (reference sequence). What the study reported, not specific to this receptor: There was a strong correlation between observed TCR beta diversity and the percentage of naive T cells measured by flow cytometry. As age increased, observed TCR beta diversity per million T cells dropped in a roughly linear way, and a significant reduction was already evident by age about 36. Since profiling was done on bulk unsorted PBMCs, naive and antigen-experienced compartments could not be conclusively compared. Because donor CMV infection status was unknown, age-related changes in expanded clonotypes were potentially confounded. Estimates of total diversity based on one million sequenced T cells were regarded as lower bounds and as underestimates. The long-lived group showed more naive CD4+ T cells, fewer expanded clones and increased TCR diversity than the aged group, suggesting age selection.

Systemically healthy Caucasian individuals from Russia, 35 to 40 in total and aged roughly 6 to 90 years, were included as donors. Each donor gave approximately 9.3 milliliters of peripheral blood, collected into EDTA-treated Vacutainer tubes. Ficoll-Paque density-gradient centrifugation was used to isolate PBMCs, with at least 6 million obtained per sample. Total RNA was extracted from PBMCs with Trizol reagent, with at least 6 micrograms obtained per sample. Naive CD45RAhigh/CD27high T cell percentages were measured by flow cytometry on a PBMC aliquot from every donor. This clonotype was seen a few times. No antigen is known for it. Base qualities are missing; no much larger clone stands one base away. The library was prepared using 5' RACE. The instrument given in TCRdb is Illumina HiSeq 2500. A second PCR of roughly 7 to 11 cycles was performed with a sample-barcoded 5' primer and a J-beta primer mix. Each TCR beta cDNA molecule received a unique molecular identifier from a template-switch 5' adaptor carrying 12 random nucleotides. At least 2.5 million CDR3-containing paired-end reads were obtained from each sample. The Mint cDNA synthesis kit, primed by a TRBC-specific oligonucleotide, was used to synthesize first-strand cDNA from all RNA. After uracil-DNA glycosylase treatment, a first 18-cycle PCR used universal primers M1SS and BC2_uni_R on all cDNA. The authors processed their data as follows. Each sample was normalized by randomly selecting 1 million high-quality reads, each carrying a distinct molecular identifier. Instead of being binned into consensus sequences, reads that shared molecular identifiers were thrown out. CDR3 identification, clonotype clustering and error correction used MiTCR with a Q25 quality threshold and the strictest error-elimination algorithm. A nonparametric unseen species model with Euler transformation was used to estimate lower-bound total TCR beta diversity. TCRdb passed the public sequencing reads through fastp at Q25 and MiXCR, retaining productive beta sequences. Merged by CDR3 protein, the rows form single entries marked with the most common genes and DNA. The V and J calls and clone size come from TCRdb's table, not from the authors' own analysis. Recorded for this sample are 890,000 or so distinct CDR3 sequences; around 68% of them occurred a single time. The leading ten clones occupy around 30% of the sample.

Recombination linked TRBV20-1 to TRBJ2-5; TRBD1 is possibly the D segment (6 matching bases). This receptor was obtained from a man younger than 45 in good health. Sample: blood. The DNA reads as follows: TGCAGGCCACAGGGAAGGGGAGAGACCCAGTACTTC. It translates as CRPQGRGETQYF.